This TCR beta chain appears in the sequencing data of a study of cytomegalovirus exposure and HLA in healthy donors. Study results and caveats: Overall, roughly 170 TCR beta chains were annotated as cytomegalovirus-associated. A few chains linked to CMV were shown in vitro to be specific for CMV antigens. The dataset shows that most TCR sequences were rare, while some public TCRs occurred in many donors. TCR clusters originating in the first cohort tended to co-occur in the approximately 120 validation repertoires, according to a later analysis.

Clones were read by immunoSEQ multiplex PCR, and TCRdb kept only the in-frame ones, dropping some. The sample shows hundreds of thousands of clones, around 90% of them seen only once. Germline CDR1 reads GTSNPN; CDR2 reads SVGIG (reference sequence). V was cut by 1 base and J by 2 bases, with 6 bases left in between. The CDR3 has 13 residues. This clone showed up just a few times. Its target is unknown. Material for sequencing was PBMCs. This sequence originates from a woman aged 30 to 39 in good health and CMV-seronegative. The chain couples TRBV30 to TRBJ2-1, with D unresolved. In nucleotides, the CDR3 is TGTGCCTGGAGTGAGGCGACCTACAATGAGCAGTTCTTC. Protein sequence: CAWSEATYNEQFF.